This T cell receptor (beta chain) was observed in a study of siplizumab effects on memory and regulatory T cells. This clone was picked up a small number of times. The table came from immunoSEQ multiplex PCR; TCRdb's copy has only in-frame clones and leaves some out. The data hold 98,000 or so clones, with approximately 93% observed a single time. CDR1 and CDR2 from the germline V gene are SNHLY and FYNNEI. The CDR3 spans 12 residues. Trimming removed 11 bases from V and 3 bases from J, with 13 bases in between. What was sequenced was Tregs sorted from blood. The chain recombines TRBV2 with TRBJ2-5; D unclear. The clonotype comes from a human donor in good health. This CDR3 is CASRWMEETQYF. In DNA form, the CDR3 reads TGTGCCTCTCGGTGGATGGAAGAGACCCAGTACTTC.